This TCR beta chain was retrieved from a study of vaccination and CD4 T cells after COVID-19. At the level of the study: Collection of post-COVID samples occurred a median 101 days after diagnosis, spanning a range of 35 to 161.

Sequenced with the Oncomine TCR Beta short-read assay was DNA taken from cultured CD4+ T cells. Cultured CD4+ T cells yielded the extracted genomic DNA. TCRdb re-derived calls from the PCR reads in MiXCR, one entry per CDR3 protein. The data show 17,000 or so distinct CDR3 sequences, approximately 48% seen once. Germline V gene data show CDR1 as DFQATT and CDR2 as SNEGSKA (reference sequence). The V and J ends lost 2 bases and 7 bases respectively, with 15 bases between them. This CDR3 is 14 amino acids long. Turning to this clonotype: The antigen is unknown.

Time point: late sampling 161 to 241 days after vaccination in a few convalescent patients. The treatment: roughly ten-day PBMC culture with coronavirus spike peptide pools or control peptides (ViraFEST assay). The sample was CD4+ T cells from blood, cultured in vitro, taken about 7 months after SARS-CoV-2 vaccination. The rearrangement links TRBV20-1 to TRBJ2-1; possibly TRBD1 or TRBD2 for D (5 bases each). This TCR derives from a human donor who had recovered from COVID-19. The CDR3 here is CSARTPGRANEQFF. DNA of the CDR3: TGCAGTGCTAGAACGCCGGGACGGGCGAATGAGCAGTTCTTC.